The clone carrying this T cell receptor (beta chain) occurred once. No antigen is known for it. This sample was included in a study of cytomegalovirus exposure and HLA in healthy donors. The study, taken as a whole, reports: Investigators reported about 160 TCR beta chains as tied to cytomegalovirus. Later on, a genetic analysis was performed. It linked a missense variant in DCLRE1C with V- and J-gene trimming of TCR beta. Other equally common chains were less clonally expanded than HLA-associated TCR beta chains, a later analysis showed.

The PCR had 60 Vbeta and 13 Jbeta primers. Repertoires were generated with immunoSEQ multiplex PCR, while TCRdb's copy carries only in-frame clones and drops some. The table has 150,000 to 200,000 clones, around 79% seen once. This clonotype was sampled from a woman in her 50s in good health and CMV-seronegative. Sample: PBMCs.

This chain's CDR3 is CASSRGGEGSSYEQYF. As DNA, the CDR3 is TGTGCCAGCTCACGAGGTGGAGAGGGTAGCTCCTACGAGCAGTACTTC. This chain links TRBV18 with TRBJ2-7, with D possibly matching TRBD2 (5 bases). Germline V gives CDR1 KGHSH, CDR2 LQKENI. CDR3 length equals 16 residues. V was clipped by 4 bases and J by 0 bases, with 16 bases between them.